The rows below give T cell receptor beta chains drawn from one sample of a study of cytomegalovirus exposure and HLA in healthy donors. Measured with immunoSEQ multiplex PCR; TCRdb has only the in-frame clones, and not every one. Of 150,000 to 160,000 clones listed, roughly 80% are singletons. The sequencing input was PBMCs. The receptors shown here come from a woman aged 40 to 49 in good health and CMV-seronegative. CDR3s include the opening cysteine and the closing phenylalanine or tryptophan. A D gene is named only where the DNA matches it firmly.

d_call j_call v_call cdr3_aa
TRBD2 TRBJ2-7 TRBV11-3 CASSLLKGLAGGSYEQYF
TRBD1 TRBJ2-5 TRBV18 CASSPRTGVQETQYF
TRBD2 TRBJ2-1 TRBV10-1 CASSVWGSGREGNEQFF
TRBD1 TRBJ1-2 TRBV23-1 CASSLDRDGYTF
TRBD1 TRBJ2-2 TRBV11-3 CASSPRWTGDTGELFF
. TRBJ2-7 TRBV30 CAWGAGGEQYF
. TRBJ2-1 TRBV11-3 CASTPSAGLYNEQFF
. TRBJ1-1 TRBV29-1 CSVVGENTEAFF
TRBD1 TRBJ2-3 TRBV10-3 CAISWTGIISSTDTQYF
. TRBJ2-3 TRBV6-4 CASSDSLTEVTDTQYF
TRBD1 TRBJ2-3 TRBV5-1 CASSLEGGPSTGTDTQYF
TRBD1 TRBJ1-1 TRBV7-2 CASSPWTGENTEAFF
. TRBJ1-5 TRBV4-1 CASSPRRGGSNQPQHF
TRBD2 TRBJ2-7 TRBV11-2 CASSFLSGRATYEQYF
TRBD1 TRBJ1-4 TRBV5-5 CASSLGQGATNEKLFF
. TRBJ1-1 TRBV10-2 CASSAVREAFF
TRBD2 TRBJ2-5 TRBV7-2 CASSSGGVETQYF
. TRBJ2-7 TRBV11-2 CASSPQVGGEQYF
. TRBJ1-5 TRBV6-1 CASSGQQGLSSNQPQHF
. TRBJ1-2 TRBV11-2 CASSPDRSYGYTF
. TRBJ1-2 TRBV30 CAWTGSYGYTF
. TRBJ2-1 TRBV10-3 CATYGGDEQFF
. TRBJ1-5 TRBV4-1 CASSQDSGGNRPQHF
. TRBJ2-3 TRBV11-3 CASSRGFGTDTQYF